This entry lists 2 T cell receptor beta chains sequenced from one sample in a study of cytomegalovirus exposure and HLA in healthy donors. The PCR made use of 60 Vbeta and 13 Jbeta primers. The method was immunoSEQ multiplex PCR; TCRdb's version includes in-frame clones alone and lacks a portion of them. The sample lists 150,000 to 200,000 clones, around 84% occurring once. Sequencing was done on a sample of PBMCs. The receptors originated from a woman aged 18-29 years in good health and CMV-seronegative.

The rearrangement links TRBV7-9 to TRBJ1-2; a weak D match, TRBD1 (5 bases). V lost 3 bases and J lost 0, with 5 bases in between. The CDR3 length is 13 residues. Germline CDR1 reads SEHNR; CDR2 reads FQNEAQ (reference sequence). CDR3 nucleotide sequence: TGTGCCAGCAGCTTGACAGCTAACTATGGCTACACCTTC. It yields the protein CASSLTANYGYTF.

The chain carries TRBV28 and TRBJ1-5; maybe TRBD1 (5 bases). V was cut by 2 bases and J by 10 bases, with 15 bases left in between. The CDR3 totals 14 residues. The germline V gene encodes CDR1 MDHEN and CDR2 SYDVKM. This CDR3 is CASSLTKGFSPQHF. The CDR3, as DNA: TGTGCCAGCAGTTTAACGAAGGGGTTTAGCCCCCAGCATTTT.